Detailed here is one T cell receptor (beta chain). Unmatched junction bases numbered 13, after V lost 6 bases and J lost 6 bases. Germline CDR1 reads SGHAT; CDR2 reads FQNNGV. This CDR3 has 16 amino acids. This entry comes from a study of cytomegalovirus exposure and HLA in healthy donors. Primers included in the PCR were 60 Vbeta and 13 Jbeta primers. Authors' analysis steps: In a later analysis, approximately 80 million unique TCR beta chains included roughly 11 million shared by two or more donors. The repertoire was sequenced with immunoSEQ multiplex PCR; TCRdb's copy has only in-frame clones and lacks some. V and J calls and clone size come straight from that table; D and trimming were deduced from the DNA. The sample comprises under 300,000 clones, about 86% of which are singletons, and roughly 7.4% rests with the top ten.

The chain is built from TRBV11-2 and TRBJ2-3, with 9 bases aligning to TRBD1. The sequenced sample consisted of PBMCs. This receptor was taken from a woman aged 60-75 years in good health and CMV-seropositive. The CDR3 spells CASSSSGTGRFDTQYF. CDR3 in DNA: TGTGCCAGCAGTTCATCGGGGACAGGGAGGTTTGATACGCAGTATTTT. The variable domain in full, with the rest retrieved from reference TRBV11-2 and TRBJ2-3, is EAGVAQSPRYKIIEKRQSVAFWCNPISGHATLYWYQQILGQGPKLLIQFQNNGVVDDSQLPKDRFSAERLKGVDSTLKIQPAKLEDSAVYLCASSSSGTGRFDTQYFGPGTRLTVL.